The sequence of this TCR beta chain was determined in a study of blood T cell repertoires in COVID-19. The germline V gene has CDR1 KGHSH and CDR2 LQKENI. CDR3 length: 14 residues. Deletions cut 3 bases from V and 2 bases from J, with 11 bases between. Per the original data handling: For nucleated cells, counts were estimated from reference gene primer amplification. Method: immunoSEQ multiplex PCR; TCRdb's copy keeps in-frame clones and lacks some. Clonal size and the V and J genes are those of that table, whereas D and trimming came from the DNA. The sample gives about 190,000 clones, 79% of which show up once; roughly 17% is in the top ten.

The receptor comes from a man between 60 and 75 years old with active or convalescent COVID-19. V usage is TRBV18 and J usage is TRBJ2-7; D is perhaps TRBD1 (5 bases). Sequenced input: peripheral blood. The CDR3 reads CASSPQGHTYEQYF. For the CDR3, the DNA is TGTGCCAGCTCACCCCAGGGCCATACCTACGAGCAGTACTTC. The whole variable domain, filled in from reference TRBV18 and TRBJ2-7, reads NAGVMQNPRHLVRRRGQEARLRCSPMKGHSHVYWYRQLPEEGLKFMVYLQKENIIDESGMPKERFSAEFPKEGPSILRIQQVVRGDSAAYFCASSPQGHTYEQYFGPGTRLTVT.